These 7 T cell receptor beta chains were sequenced from one sample in a study of shared clonotypes between healthy human individuals. TCRdb's table, derived via immunoSEQ multiplex PCR, lists solely in-frame clones and lacks some. This table has roughly 300,000 clones, around 90% appearing once. What was sequenced was memory CD8+ T cells sorted from blood. As to subset: CD45RO+ cells pooled with CCR7-negative TemRA cells. The receptors were sampled from a man between 18 and 29 years old in good health.

The chain is built from TRBV21-1 and TRBJ2-7; the D call of TRBD1 is as the table states it, not checked on the DNA. TRBV21-1 is termed a pseudogene. The CDR3 runs to 19 residues. The CDR3 DNA reads TGTGCCAGCAGGGGATGTGAGGGACAGGGGGGCGATCGGGCCTACGAGCAGTACTTC. Its translation is CASRGCEGQGGDRAYEQYF.

The CDR3 loop is CASSRGTEAFF. Here the CDR3 DNA reads TGCGCCAGCAGCCGAGGCACTGAAGCTTTCTTT. V usage is TRBV10-2 and J usage is TRBJ1-1; D gene ambiguous. The germline gives CDR1 WSHSY, CDR2 SAAADI. The CDR3 has 11 residues. Deletions cut 6 bases from V and 4 bases from J, with 6 bases between.

This chain uses TRBV27 with TRBJ2-1, with D unresolved. The length of the CDR3 is 13 residues. Per germline, CDR1 MNHEY and CDR2 SMNVEV (reference sequence). V lost 3 bases to trimming and J lost 2 bases, with 5 bases between them. Here the CDR3 DNA reads TGTGCCAGCAGTTTCGGAGCCTACAATGAGCAGTTCTTC. Its translation: CASSFGAYNEQFF.

V is TRBV7-9 and J is TRBJ2-5, with TRBD2 matching 12 bases. Germline CDR1 and CDR2: SEHNR and FQNEAQ (reference sequence). This CDR3 contains 17 residues. V lost 2 bases and J lost 5; bases outside the gene matches: 9. CDR3 loop: CASSLPRLAGVGETQYF. The CDR3 DNA sequence: TGTGCCAGCAGCTTACCCAGACTAGCGGGAGTTGGGGAGACCCAGTACTTC.

The chain is built from TRBV11-2 and TRBJ2-3; 13 nucleotides agree with TRBD2. This CDR3 is built from 15 residues. Germline CDR1 reads SGHAT; CDR2 reads FQNNGV. The junction had 5 bases not matched to a gene; V was cut back by 5 bases and J by 6 bases. CDR3 DNA: TGTGCCAGCAGCCCACTAGCGGGGGGGCGGGATACGCAGTATTTT. Its translation: CASSPLAGGRDTQYF.

The chain recombines TRBV4-3 with TRBJ1-3, with D unclear. V lost 0 bases and J lost 0, with 6 bases in between. The CDR3 spans 15 residues. CDR1 is LGHNA, CDR2 YSLEER, per germline. The CDR3 DNA reads as TGCGCCAGCAGCCAAGATTGGAGCTCTGGAAACACCATATATTTT. Translating gives CASSQDWSSGNTIYF.

The chain joins TRBV2 to TRBJ2-7; 10 bases agree with TRBD1. CDR1 SNHLY and CDR2 FYNNEI come from the germline V gene. This CDR3 comprises 17 residues. The ends lost 3 bases at V and 3 bases at J; junction bases unmatched: 11. CDR3 protein: CASSDGTGVDGYYEQYF. DNA for the CDR3: TGTGCCAGCAGTGATGGGACAGGGGTAGATGGGTACTACGAGCAGTACTTC.